The 8 T cell receptor beta chains below were found in one sample sequenced in a study of T cell changes during pregnancy in multiple sclerosis. Profiling relied on immunoSEQ multiplex PCR, and the TCRdb table lists in-frame clones only, not all of them. The profile covers about 31,000 clones, with 80% to 90% appearing a single time and roughly 0.72% taken by the ten largest. The sequencing used CD4+ T cells from peripheral blood mononuclear cells, collected in the first trimester of pregnancy. The receptors shown here come from a female donor in good health, enrolled as a control in a pregnancy study.

The rearrangement uses TRBV2 and TRBJ2-2; 10 bases are a match to TRBD1. Trimming at V came to 7 bases and at J to 6 bases, leaving 5 bases not matched to a gene. Germline V gene sequence: CDR1 SNHLY, CDR2 FYNNEI. This CDR3 has 14 residues. This CDR3 reads CASTGGQGSGELFF. For the CDR3, the DNA is TGTGCCAGCACCGGGGGACAGGGGTCCGGGGAGCTGTTTTTT. Full variable domain (remainder filled in from reference TRBV2 and TRBJ2-2): EPEVTQTPSHQVTQMGQEVILRCVPISNHLYFYWYRQILGQKVEFLVSFYNNEISEKSEIFDDQFSVERPDGSNFTLKIRSTKLEDSAMYFCASTGGQGSGELFFGEGSRLTVL.

J is TRBJ1-1 and V is TRBV30; D gene ambiguous. Between the trimmed V and J ends, which lost 2 bases and 4 bases, there was a span of 11 bases. Germline lookup yields CDR1 GTSNPN and CDR2 SVGIG (reference sequence). The CDR3 extends over 13 amino acids. The CDR3 sequence: CAWSRTTVTEAFF. The CDR3 DNA reads TGTGCCTGGAGTAGAACCACGGTCACTGAAGCTTTCTTT.

This sequence joins TRBV7-3 and TRBJ2-1; 10 nucleotides align to TRBD1. The V segment lost 5 bases and the J segment 1 base; nucleotides outside the gene matches: 2. The CDR3 consists of 15 residues. Germline V gene sequence: CDR1 SGHTA, CDR2 FQGTGA. The CDR3 here is CASSRQGASYNEQFF. The CDR3 DNA follows: TGTGCCAGCAGCCGACAGGGGGCTTCCTACAATGAGCAGTTCTTC.

The rearrangement joins TRBV7-2 to TRBJ2-7, with 8 positions matching TRBD1. Germline CDR1 SGHTA, CDR2 FQGNSA. This CDR3 has 15 amino acids. The V segment lost 3 bases and the J segment 2 bases; nucleotides outside the gene matches: 6. CDR3 region: CASSLTGVTTYEQYF. The CDR3 bases are TGTGCCAGCAGCTTGACAGGGGTCACTACCTACGAGCAGTACTTC.

The V gene is TRBV30, the J gene TRBJ1-1, with TRBD1 as a possible D gene (5 bases). The CDR3 extends over 13 amino acids. V was clipped by 2 bases and J by 1 base, with 8 bases between them. From germline, CDR1 is GTSNPN and CDR2 SVGIG (reference sequence). The CDR3 bases are TGTGCCTGGAGTCATACAGGGAACACTGAAGCTTTCTTT. It encodes CAWSHTGNTEAFF.

This chain joins TRBV9 and TRBJ2-7, with no clear D. V lost 0 bases, J lost 3 bases, and 10 bases lay in between. This CDR3 is 14 amino acids long. CDR1 and CDR2 (germline): SGDLS, YYNGEE. The CDR3 here is CASSVGENYYEQYF. The CDR3 bases are TGTGCCAGCAGCGTAGGAGAAAACTACTACGAGCAGTACTTC.

V gene TRBV5-1 combines with J gene TRBJ1-2, with 8 bases identical to TRBD1. The CDR3 totals 13 residues. CDR1 SGHRS and CDR2 YFSETQ come from the germline V gene. V trimming: 4 bases; J trimming: 3 bases; junction bases outside the gene matches: 2. CDR3 DNA sequence: TGCGCCAGCAGCACACAGGGGGACTATGGCTACACCTTC. This encodes CASSTQGDYGYTF.

The chain is built from TRBV5-6 and TRBJ1-1, with 7 bases lining up with TRBD1. J gave up 9 bases and V 4 bases, and 12 bases lay outside the gene matches. CDR3 length: 14 amino acids. Germline V gene sequence: CDR1 SGHDT, CDR2 YYEEEE. This chain's CDR3 is CASSGKGDSLQAFF. CDR3 coding DNA: TGTGCCAGCAGCGGAAAAGGGGACAGTTTGCAAGCTTTCTTT.